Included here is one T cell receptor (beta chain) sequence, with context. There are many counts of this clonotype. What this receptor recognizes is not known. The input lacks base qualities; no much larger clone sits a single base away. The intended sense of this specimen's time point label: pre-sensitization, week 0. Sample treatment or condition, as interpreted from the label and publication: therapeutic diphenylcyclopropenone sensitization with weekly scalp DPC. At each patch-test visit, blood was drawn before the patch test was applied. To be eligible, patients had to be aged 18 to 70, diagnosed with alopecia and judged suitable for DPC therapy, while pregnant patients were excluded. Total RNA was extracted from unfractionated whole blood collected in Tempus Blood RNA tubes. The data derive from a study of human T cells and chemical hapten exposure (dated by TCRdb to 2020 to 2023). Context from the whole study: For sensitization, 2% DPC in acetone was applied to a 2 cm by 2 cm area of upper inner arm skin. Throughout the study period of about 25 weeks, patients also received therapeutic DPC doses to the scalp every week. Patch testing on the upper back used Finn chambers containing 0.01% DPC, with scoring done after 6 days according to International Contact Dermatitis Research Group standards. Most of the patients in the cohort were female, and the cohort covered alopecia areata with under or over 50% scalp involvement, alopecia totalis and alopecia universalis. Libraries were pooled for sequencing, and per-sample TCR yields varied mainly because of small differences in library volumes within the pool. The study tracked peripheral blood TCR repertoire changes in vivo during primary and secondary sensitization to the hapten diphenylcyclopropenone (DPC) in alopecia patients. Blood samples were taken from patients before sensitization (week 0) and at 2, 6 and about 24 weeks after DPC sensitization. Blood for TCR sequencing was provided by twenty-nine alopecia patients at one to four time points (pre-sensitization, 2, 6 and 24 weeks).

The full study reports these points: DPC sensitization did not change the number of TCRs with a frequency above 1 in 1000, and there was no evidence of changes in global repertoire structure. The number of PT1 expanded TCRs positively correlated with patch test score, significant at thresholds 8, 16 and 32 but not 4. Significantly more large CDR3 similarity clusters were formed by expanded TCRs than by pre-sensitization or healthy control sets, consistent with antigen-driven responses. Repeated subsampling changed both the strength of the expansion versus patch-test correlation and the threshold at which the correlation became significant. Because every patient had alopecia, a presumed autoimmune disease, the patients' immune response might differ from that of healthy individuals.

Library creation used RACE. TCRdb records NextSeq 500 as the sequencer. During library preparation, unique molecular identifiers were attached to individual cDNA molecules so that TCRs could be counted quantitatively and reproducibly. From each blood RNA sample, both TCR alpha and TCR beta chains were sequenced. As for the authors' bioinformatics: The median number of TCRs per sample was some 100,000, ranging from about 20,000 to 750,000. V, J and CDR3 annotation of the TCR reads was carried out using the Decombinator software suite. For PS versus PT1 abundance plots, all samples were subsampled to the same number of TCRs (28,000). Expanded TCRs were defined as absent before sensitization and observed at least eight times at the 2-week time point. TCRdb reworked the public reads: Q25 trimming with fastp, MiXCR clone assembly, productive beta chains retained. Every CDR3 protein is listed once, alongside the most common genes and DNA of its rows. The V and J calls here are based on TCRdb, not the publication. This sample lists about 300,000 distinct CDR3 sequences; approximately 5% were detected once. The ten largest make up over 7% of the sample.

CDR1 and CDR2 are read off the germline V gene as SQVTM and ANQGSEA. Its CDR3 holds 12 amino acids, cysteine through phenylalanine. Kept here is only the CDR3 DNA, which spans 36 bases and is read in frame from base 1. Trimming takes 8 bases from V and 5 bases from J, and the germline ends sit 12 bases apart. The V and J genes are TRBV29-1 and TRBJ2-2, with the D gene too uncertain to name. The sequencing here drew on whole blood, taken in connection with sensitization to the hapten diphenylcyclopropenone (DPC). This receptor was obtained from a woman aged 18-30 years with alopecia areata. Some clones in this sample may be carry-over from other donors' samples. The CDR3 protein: CSYEAYTGELFF. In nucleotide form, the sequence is TGCAGCTACGAGGCCTATACCGGGGAGCTGTTTTTT.